The clone carrying this TCR beta chain was counted only a few times. This entry is derived from a study of OX40 agonist ivuxolimab in advanced cancers. Patients with autoimmune history or systemic immunosuppression were excluded. Blood sampling was done at baseline, cycle 4 day 1, and cycle 7 day 1. Germline CDR1 reads KGHSY; CDR2 reads FQNENV. The V end lost 5 bases, the J end lost 5 bases, and 15 bases lay between the germline ends. This CDR3 has 14 residues. TCRdb's table, derived via immunoSEQ multiplex PCR, lists solely in-frame clones and lacks some. The sample carries 75,000 to 95,000 clones, approximately 84% recorded once.

Sequences were derived from CD4+ or CD8+ T cells sorted from blood, sampled in a trial of the OX40 agonist ivuxolimab. The receptor was derived from an adult with an advanced solid tumor such as melanoma, head and neck, liver or kidney cancer. V and J are TRBV16 and TRBJ1-1; D is uncertain. The CDR3 nucleotides are TGTGCCAGCAGCTACTCGTGGCGGGAGACTGAAGCTTTCTTT. Translation gives CASSYSWRETEAFF.